These 23 T cell receptor beta chains were sequenced from one sample in a study of T cell changes during pregnancy in multiple sclerosis. Clones were read by immunoSEQ multiplex PCR, and TCRdb kept only the in-frame ones, dropping some. The sample gives about 47,000 clones, 85% to 90% of which show up once; around 8% is in the top ten. Sequences were derived from CD8+ T cells from peripheral blood mononuclear cells, sampled in the second trimester of pregnancy. The origin of the receptors is a female donor with multiple sclerosis, enrolled in a pregnancy study.

The chain uses TRBV13 and TRBJ2-6, with 9 bases aligning to TRBD1. This CDR3 region has 17 residues. CDR1 is PRHDT, CDR2 FYEKMQ, per germline (reference sequence). V lost 5 bases to trimming and J lost 1 base; unmatched junction nucleotides: 6. The CDR3 DNA is TGTGCCAGCAGCACCCCGGGACAGGGATCTGGGGCCAACGTCCTGACTTTC. It is translated as CASSTPGQGSGANVLTF. The full variable domain, completed using reference TRBV13 and TRBJ2-6, is AAGVIQSPRHLIKEKRETATLKCYPIPRHDTVYWYQQGPGQDPQFLISFYEKMQSDKGSIPDRFSAQQFSDYHSELNMSSLELGDSALYFCASSTPGQGSGANVLTFGAGSRLTVL.

The chain links TRBV27 to TRBJ2-3; D might be TRBD1 (6 bases). Germline V gene lookup returns CDR1 MNHEY and CDR2 SMNVEV (reference sequence). The CDR3 spans 17 residues. Trimming took off 3 bases at V and 4 bases at J, with 20 bases between the two ends. CDR3 region: CASSFDNRVPPADTQYF. The CDR3 bases are TGTGCCAGCAGTTTCGATAACAGGGTCCCCCCTGCAGATACGCAGTATTTT.

To note about this clone: An end of the junction does not agree with germline; a read error may underlie this. V is TRBV7-7 and J is TRBJ2-5, with 8 bases matching TRBD1. The CDR3 totals 14 residues. CDR1 is SSHAT and CDR2 is FNYEAQ in the germline V gene (reference sequence). DNA of the CDR3: TGTGCTAGCAGCTTCTTGACAGGGGAAGAGACCCAGTACTTC. As protein: CASSFLTGEETQYF. The whole variable domain, filled in from reference TRBV7-7 and TRBJ2-5, reads GAGVSQSPRYKVTKRGQDVTLRCDPISSHATLYWYQQALGQGPEFLTYFNYEAQPDKSGLPSDRFSAERPEGSISTLTIQRTEQRDSAMYRCASSFLTGEETQYFGPGTRLLVL.

The chain combines TRBV11-2 with TRBJ1-2; no clear D. Germline CDR1 is SGHAT and CDR2 is FQNNGV. V was clipped by 1 base and J by 8 bases, with 11 bases between them. This CDR3 contains 13 residues. The CDR3 sequence is CASSLGESVGYTF. The DNA of the CDR3 is TGTGCCAGCAGCTTAGGCGAGAGCGTGGGCTACACCTTC.

This clone was detected only once. The chain links TRBV15 to TRBJ2-3; TRBD2 agrees at 12 bases. This CDR3 is built from 16 residues. The germline V gene encodes CDR1 LNHNV and CDR2 YYDKDF (reference sequence). V was clipped by 3 bases and J by 4 bases; unmatched bases: 5. The chain's CDR3 is CATSSGASGGADTQYF. The CDR3 coding sequence is TGTGCCACCAGCAGTGGTGCTAGCGGGGGGGCAGATACGCAGTATTTT. Full variable domain (outside the CDR3, taken from reference TRBV15 and TRBJ2-3): DAMVIQNPRYQVTQFGKPVTLSCSQTLNHNVMYWYQQKSSQAPKLLFHYYDKDFNNEADTPDNFQSRRPNTSFCFLDIRSPGLGDTAMYLCATSSGASGGADTQYFGPGTRLTVL.

The chain combines TRBV2 with TRBJ2-7, with 14 bases that match TRBD2. The trim removed 6 bases at V and 4 bases at J, leaving 5 bases unmatched. There are 15 residues in the CDR3. Looked up from germline, CDR1 is SNHLY and CDR2 is FYNNEI. The CDR3 region is CASRLGLAGAYEQYF. The CDR3 DNA is TGTGCCAGCAGGTTGGGACTAGCGGGAGCTTACGAGCAGTACTTC.

CDR3 bases: TGTGCCAGTAGTATCCATTCCAATGAAAAACTGTTTTTT. This gives the protein CASSIHSNEKLFF. The V gene is TRBV19, the J gene TRBJ1-4; unclear D gene. This CDR3 region has 13 residues. CDR1 and CDR2 (germline): LNHDA, SQIVND (reference sequence). The V end lost 3 bases, the J end lost 5 bases, and 7 bases lay between the germline ends.

The V and J genes are TRBV7-6 and TRBJ1-2; D is possibly TRBD1 (5 bases). V lost 7 bases and J lost 6, with 18 bases in between. The germline CDR1 and CDR2 sequences are SGHVS and FNYEAQ. There are 14 residues in the CDR3. The CDR3 coding sequence is TGTGCCAGCACCAGTTCCCAGGGTGGTCATGGCTACACCTTC. It translates to CASTSSQGGHGYTF.

The chain is built from TRBV5-1 and TRBJ1-2; 7 positions agree with TRBD1. Germline-derived CDR1 and CDR2 are SGHRS and YFSETQ. The CDR3 has 13 amino acids. V shed 1 base and J 6 bases; nucleotides not matched to a gene: 3. CDR3: CASSLMGTDGYTF. The CDR3 DNA reads as TGCGCCAGCAGCTTGATGGGGACAGATGGCTACACCTTC.

This clone was found a few times. The CDR3 sequence: CASSHRTVARGNQPQHF. The CDR3 nucleotides read TGTGCCAGCAGCCACCGGACTGTAGCTAGGGGCAATCAGCCCCAGCATTTT. The rearrangement links TRBV7-8 to TRBJ1-5; D unclear. Per germline, CDR1 SGHVS and CDR2 FQNEAQ. The CDR3 spans 17 residues. The V and J ends lost 5 bases and 2 bases respectively, with 19 bases between them.

This chain connects TRBV19 to TRBJ1-2; 7 positions match TRBD1. CDR1 is LNHDA and CDR2 is SQIVND in the germline V gene (reference sequence). The CDR3 loop spans 17 amino acids. Trimming at V came to 3 bases and at J to 7 bases, leaving 17 bases not matched to a gene. The CDR3 DNA sequence: TGTGCCAGTAGTATGACAGGGTATGAGACAGTTGCTGGTGGCTACACCTTC. It encodes CASSMTGYETVAGGYTF.

The J gene is TRBJ1-2, the V gene TRBV7-9; tentatively, D is TRBD1 (5 bases). The CDR3 spans 13 residues. Germline V gene data show CDR1 as SEHNR and CDR2 as FQNEAQ (reference sequence). Between the trimmed V and J ends, which lost 2 bases and 4 bases, there was a span of 8 bases. The DNA of the CDR3 is TGTGCCAGCAGCTTATCGACAGTCTATGGCTACACCTTC. It yields the protein CASSLSTVYGYTF. The variable domain in full, completed from reference TRBV7-9 and TRBJ1-2, reads DTGVSQNPRHKITKRGQNVTFRCDPISEHNRLYWYRQTLGQGPEFLTYFQNEAQLEKSRLLSDRFSAERPKGSFSTLEIQRTEQGDSAMYLCASSLSTVYGYTFGSGTRLTVV.

The CDR3 region is CASSSGNTEAFF. As DNA, the CDR3 is TGTGCCAGCAGCTCAGGGAACACTGAAGCTTTCTTT. This sequence joins TRBV11-2 and TRBJ1-1; D is uncertain. Per germline, CDR1 SGHAT and CDR2 FQNNGV. V was pared by 4 bases and J by 1 base, with 4 bases between. CDR3 length: 12 residues.

The rearrangement joins TRBV27 to TRBJ1-4; tentatively, D is TRBD1 (6 bases). Trimming pared 3 bases from V and 7 bases from J, leaving 12 bases between. There are 14 residues in the CDR3. Germline loops: CDR1 MNHEY, CDR2 SMNVEV (reference sequence). CDR3 coding DNA: TGTGCCAGCAGTTTTATACAGGGCGGTGAAAAACTGTTTTTT. Amino acids: CASSFIQGGEKLFF.

V usage is TRBV9 and J usage is TRBJ1-5; 7 nucleotides agree with TRBD1. CDR1 and CDR2 from the germline V gene are SGDLS and YYNGEE. The V segment lost 4 bases and the J segment 4 bases; nucleotides outside the gene matches: 5. The CDR3 contains 14 residues. The CDR3 is CASSPGTENQPQHF. In nucleotides, the CDR3 is TGTGCCAGCAGCCCAGGGACAGAGAATCAGCCCCAGCATTTT.

The chain is built from TRBV29-1 and TRBJ2-3; the match to TRBD2 covers 15 bases. The V and J ends lost 5 bases and 0 bases, in that order; junction bases with no gene match: 6. CDR1 SQVTM and CDR2 ANQGSEA come from the germline V gene. The CDR3 extends over 17 amino acids. Written as DNA, the CDR3 is TGCAGCGTTACCGGGACTAGCGGGGGGTCGAGCACAGATACGCAGTATTTT. Protein: CSVTGTSGGSSTDTQYF.

The V gene is TRBV19, the J gene TRBJ1-1, with TRBD1 as a possible D gene (5 bases). The germline V gene encodes CDR1 LNHDA and CDR2 SQIVND (reference sequence). The CDR3 length is 13 residues. V was clipped by 2 bases and J by 8 bases, with 12 bases between them. The CDR3 DNA reads TGTGCCAGTAGTATAAGTTCGGGGGTCGAAGCTTTCTTT. Translating it yields CASSISSGVEAFF.

The V gene is TRBV2, the J gene TRBJ2-5, with no clear D. The germline V and J ends were trimmed by 6 bases and 9 bases, with 8 bases remaining between them. The CDR3 length is 10 residues. The germline CDR1 and CDR2 sequences are SNHLY and FYNNEI. CDR3 DNA: TGTGCCAGCAGCTGGAGCTCCCAGTACTTC. This translates into CASSWSSQYF.

V gene TRBV7-9 combines with J gene TRBJ1-2; TRBD1 agrees at 7 bases. Trimming took 5 bases from V and 3 from J; bases not matched to a gene: 12. The germline V gene has CDR1 SEHNR and CDR2 FQNEAQ (reference sequence). The CDR3 loop spans 16 amino acids. CDR3 residues: CASSPLLQGQDYGYTF. The CDR3 region has the DNA TGTGCCAGCAGCCCCTTATTACAGGGGCAAGACTATGGCTACACCTTC.

This chain connects TRBV6-5 to TRBJ2-2; D call uncertain. Germline V gene lookup returns CDR1 MNHEY and CDR2 SVGAGI. The V and J ends lost 3 bases and 4 bases respectively, with 9 bases between them. The CDR3 length is 14 residues. CDR3 in DNA: TGTGCCAGCAGTTATGATTCGGGCACCGGGGAGCTGTTTTTT. Translation gives CASSYDSGTGELFF.

The V gene is TRBV11-3, the J gene TRBJ2-7; TRBD2 aligns across 8 bases. Germline V gene data show CDR1 as SGHNT and CDR2 as YENEEA. The CDR3 is 14 residues long. Losses at the gene ends were 1 base for V and 6 bases for J; bases not matched to a gene: 5. Written as DNA, the CDR3 is TGTGCCAGCAGCTTAGCGGGGGGGCTGGGCGAGCAGTACTTC. Translating gives CASSLAGGLGEQYF.

The rearrangement uses TRBV11-2 and TRBJ2-1; 9 nucleotides align to TRBD2. CDR1 and CDR2 (germline): SGHAT, FQNNGV. V gave up 0 bases and J gave up 2 bases; unmatched junction bases: 5. The length of the CDR3 is 17 residues. CDR3 sequence (DNA): TGTGCCAGCAGCTTAGATCTAGCGGGGCTAACCTACAATGAGCAGTTCTTC. Residues: CASSLDLAGLTYNEQFF.

The chain recombines TRBV27 with TRBJ2-7; 9 positions match TRBD1. Germline V gives CDR1 MNHEY, CDR2 SMNVEV (reference sequence). J gave up 2 bases and V 2 bases, and 4 bases lay outside the gene matches. The CDR3 is 15 residues long. The DNA of the CDR3 is TGTGCCAGCAGTTTAACAGGGACAGGGACCTACGAGCAGTACTTC. Amino acid sequence: CASSLTGTGTYEQYF.